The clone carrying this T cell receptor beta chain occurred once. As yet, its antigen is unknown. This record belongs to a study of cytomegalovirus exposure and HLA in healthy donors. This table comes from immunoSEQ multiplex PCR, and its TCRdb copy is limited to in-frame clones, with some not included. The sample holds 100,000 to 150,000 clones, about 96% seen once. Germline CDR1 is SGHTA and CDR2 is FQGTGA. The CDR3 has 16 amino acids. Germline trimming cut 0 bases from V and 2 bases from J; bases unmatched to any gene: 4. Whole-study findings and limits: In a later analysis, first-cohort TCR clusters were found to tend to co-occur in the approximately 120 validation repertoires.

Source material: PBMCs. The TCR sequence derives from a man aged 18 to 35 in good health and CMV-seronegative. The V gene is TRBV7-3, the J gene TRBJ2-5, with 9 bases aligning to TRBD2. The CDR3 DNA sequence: TGTGCCAGCAGCTTAACGCCGACTAGCGGACAAGAGACCCAGTACTTC. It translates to CASSLTPTSGQETQYF.